The 19 T cell receptor beta chains below all came from one sample that was sequenced in a study of T cell responses to AZD1222 COVID-19 vaccine. Generated by immunoSEQ multiplex PCR, the TCRdb table keeps only in-frame clones and is missing some. The data hold some 200,000 clones, with approximately 90% observed a single time. Sequenced here: peripheral blood, sampled on day 0 of AZD1222 vaccination. The receptors stem from an adult in good health.

The CDR3 bases are TGTGCCAGCATGCCATGGGGGAATCAGCCCCAGCATTTT. Its translation: CASMPWGNQPQHF. The chain couples TRBV6-6 to TRBJ1-5; a possible D gene is TRBD1 (5 bases). The germline CDR1 and CDR2 sequences are MNHNY and SVGAGI (reference sequence). Trimming removed 7 bases from V and 4 bases from J, with 11 bases in between. The CDR3 has 13 residues.

The rearrangement links TRBV3-1 (or the pseudogene TRBV3-2) to TRBJ2-2; tentative D call: TRBD1 (6 bases). The CDR3 runs to 20 residues. CDR1 is LGHDT, CDR2 YNNKEL, per germline (reference sequence). The V end was cut by 1 base, the J end by 4 bases, with 25 bases between. CDR3 nucleotides: TGTGCCAGCAGCCAAGTAACAGGAGACAGGAAAACGCGAGGCACCGGGGAGCTGTTTTTT. This encodes CASSQVTGDRKTRGTGELFF.

The genes are TRBV18 and TRBJ2-6; unclear D gene. CDR1 is KGHSH and CDR2 is LQKENI in the germline V gene. Between the trimmed V and J ends, which lost 4 bases and 0 bases, there was a span of 4 bases. The CDR3 runs 14 residues. The CDR3 DNA is TGTGCCAGCTCACGGTACTCTGGGGCCAACGTCCTGACTTTC. Amino acids: CASSRYSGANVLTF.

The chain recombines TRBV27 with TRBJ2-7; D is possibly TRBD1 (7 bases). This CDR3 comprises 15 residues. The germline V gene encodes CDR1 MNHEY and CDR2 SMNVEV (reference sequence). V lost 6 bases and J 3 bases, leaving 18 bases between the germline ends. CDR3 amino acids: CASSRIGQGGYEQYF. The CDR3 DNA reads as TGTGCCAGCAGCCGGATCGGGCAGGGGGGCTACGAGCAGTACTTC.

The rearrangement uses TRBV15 and TRBJ2-1; no clear D. This CDR3 has 16 residues. Germline CDR1 is LNHNV and CDR2 is YYDKDF (reference sequence). Trimming pared 0 bases from V and 0 bases from J, leaving 9 bases between. The CDR3 bases are TGTGCCACCAGCAGAGATAGAACGGACTCCTACAATGAGCAGTTCTTC. It yields the protein CATSRDRTDSYNEQFF.

This chain links TRBV5-6 with TRBJ2-6, with D possibly matching TRBD2 (6 bases). CDR1 SGHDT and CDR2 YYEEEE come from the germline V gene. The CDR3 has 16 residues. Trimming took off 4 bases at V and 1 base at J, with 12 bases between the two ends. For the CDR3, the DNA is TGTGCCAGCAGCCCCGTCGGGGGATCTGGGGCCAACGTCCTGACTTTC. Encoded protein: CASSPVGGSGANVLTF. Using reference TRBV5-6 and TRBJ2-6 for the parts outside the CDR3, the full variable domain is DAGVTQSPTHLIKTRGQQVTLRCSPKSGHDTVSWYQQALGQGPQFIFQYYEEEERQRGNFPDRFSGHQFPNYSSELNVNALLLGDSALYLCASSPVGGSGANVLTFGAGSRLTVL.

The chain links TRBV27 to TRBJ2-7, with 14 positions matching TRBD2. The germline gives CDR1 MNHEY, CDR2 SMNVEV (reference sequence). The CDR3 is made up of 18 amino acids. V shed 5 bases, J shed 5 bases, and the junction held 14 bases outside the gene matches. For the CDR3, the DNA is TGTGCCAGCAGTCTTACACAACCGGGACTAGCGGGAGTTCACGAGCAGTACTTC. This codes for CASSLTQPGLAGVHEQYF.

The V and J genes are TRBV27 and TRBJ1-4; the D is unclear. The V and J ends lost 5 bases and 4 bases respectively, with 8 bases between them. The CDR3 contains 13 residues. Germline CDR1 and CDR2: MNHEY and SMNVEV (reference sequence). CDR3 bases: TGTGCCAGCAGTCTTTGGGATAATGAAAAACTGTTTTTT. Residues: CASSLWDNEKLFF. Looking up the rest from reference TRBV27 and TRBJ1-4 gives the full variable domain: EAQVTQNPRYLITVTGKKLTVTCSQNMNHEYMSWYRQDPGLGLRQIYYSMNVEVTDKGDVPEGYKVSRKEKRNFPLILESPSPNQTSLYFCASSLWDNEKLFFGSGTQLSVL.

The chain links TRBV21-1 to TRBJ2-3; the tabulated D call, TRBD1, remains unverified against the DNA. TRBV21-1 is reported as a pseudogene. The CDR3 spans 15 residues. DNA for the CDR3: TGTGCCAGCAGCAAAGATCTAGACAGGGGAGATACGCAGTATTTT. The encoded protein is CASSKDLDRGDTQYF.

The chain uses TRBV3-1 (or the pseudogene TRBV3-2) and TRBJ1-1, with 9 bases that match TRBD1. Germline CDR1 reads LGHDT; CDR2 reads YNNKEL (reference sequence). J gave up 2 bases and V 4 bases, and 5 bases lay outside the gene matches. This CDR3 comprises 15 residues. The CDR3 DNA is TGTGCCAGCAGCCCGGGGACAGGGTTCAACACTGAAGCTTTCTTT. It encodes CASSPGTGFNTEAFF.

The chain is built from TRBV7-2 and TRBJ1-1; a weak D match, TRBD1 (5 bases). This CDR3 is 14 amino acids long. The V end was cut by 3 bases, the J end by 4 bases, with 12 bases between. The germline V gene encodes CDR1 SGHTA and CDR2 FQGNSA. The CDR3 DNA is TGTGCCAGCAGCTTTTGGGGGGAGGTCACTGAAGCTTTCTTT. Protein: CASSFWGEVTEAFF.

This clone was counted a few times. The chain employs TRBV10-2 and TRBJ2-7; D gene uncertain. This CDR3 has 11 amino acids. Between the trimmed V and J ends, which lost 8 bases and 6 bases, there was a span of 11 bases. Germline V gene lookup returns CDR1 WSHSY and CDR2 SAAADI. This CDR3 reads CASGLTSEQYF. The CDR3 region has the DNA TGCGCCAGCGGCCTAACAAGCGAGCAGTACTTC.

This chain joins TRBV20-1 and TRBJ1-4; 7 bases are a match to TRBD1. The CDR3 is made up of 14 amino acids. Germline V lookup: CDR1 DFQATT, CDR2 SNEGSKA (reference sequence). Trimming at V came to 3 bases and at J to 6 bases, leaving 7 bases not matched to a gene. As DNA, the CDR3 is TGCAGTGCTAGTAAGGGACAGAGCCATGAAAAACTGTTTTTT. Translating gives CSASKGQSHEKLFF.

J is TRBJ1-5 and V is TRBV3-1 (or the pseudogene TRBV3-2), with D tentatively TRBD1 (5 bases). Germline V CDR1 and CDR2: LGHDT, YNNKEL (reference sequence). V was shortened by 1 base and J by 7 bases, with 14 bases between the two germline ends. The CDR3 consists of 15 residues. Written as DNA, the CDR3 is TGTGCCAGCAGCCAAGTTTCCGGGGCGGAACAGCCCCAGCATTTT. Its protein product is CASSQVSGAEQPQHF.

The chain uses TRBV19 and TRBJ2-3, with 10 bases aligning to TRBD1. CDR3 length: 16 residues. Germline trimming cut 2 bases from V and 2 bases from J; bases unmatched to any gene: 4. The germline V gene has CDR1 LNHDA and CDR2 SQIVND (reference sequence). CDR3 DNA sequence: TGTGCCAGTAGTATATTCGGGACAGGGGACACAGATACGCAGTATTTT. Protein sequence: CASSIFGTGDTDTQYF.

The chain's CDR3 is CASSGAPSSYNEQFF. The CDR3 DNA sequence: TGCGCCAGCAGCGGGGCCCCTAGCTCCTACAATGAGCAGTTCTTC. The chain links TRBV5-1 to TRBJ2-1, with a tentative D call TRBD1 (5 bases). Trimming left V 4 bases short and J 0 bases short, with 11 bases between. This CDR3 region has 15 residues. Germline V gives CDR1 SGHRS, CDR2 YFSETQ.

This clone was found a few times. At the DNA level, this CDR3 is encoded by other sequences in the same sample as well. The chain recombines TRBV15 with TRBJ1-1; D is unclear. The V gene's germline CDR1 is LNHNV and CDR2 YYDKDF (reference sequence). V was clipped by 0 bases and J by 1 base, with 6 bases between them. The length of the CDR3 is 14 residues. In DNA, the CDR3 is TGTGCCACCAGCAGAGATTTCGGGAACACTGAAGCTTTCTTT. The encoded protein is CATSRDFGNTEAFF.

V gene TRBV19 combines with J gene TRBJ2-7, with D possibly being TRBD1 (6 bases). V lost 4 bases to trimming and J lost 3 bases, with 19 bases between them. Germline loops: CDR1 LNHDA, CDR2 SQIVND (reference sequence). This CDR3 is 16 amino acids long. CDR3 DNA: TGTGCCAGTAGTAGGACAAGGGACATCGCTATCTACGAGCAGTACTTC. Encoded protein: CASSRTRDIAIYEQYF.

The V and J genes are TRBV18 and TRBJ1-2; D unclear. Germline values: CDR1 KGHSH, CDR2 LQKENI. The V end was cut by 2 bases, the J end by 2 bases, with 6 bases between. This CDR3 is 13 amino acids long. The CDR3 nucleotides read TGTGCCAGCTCACCAACCAGAAACTATGGCTACACCTTC. The encoded protein is CASSPTRNYGYTF.